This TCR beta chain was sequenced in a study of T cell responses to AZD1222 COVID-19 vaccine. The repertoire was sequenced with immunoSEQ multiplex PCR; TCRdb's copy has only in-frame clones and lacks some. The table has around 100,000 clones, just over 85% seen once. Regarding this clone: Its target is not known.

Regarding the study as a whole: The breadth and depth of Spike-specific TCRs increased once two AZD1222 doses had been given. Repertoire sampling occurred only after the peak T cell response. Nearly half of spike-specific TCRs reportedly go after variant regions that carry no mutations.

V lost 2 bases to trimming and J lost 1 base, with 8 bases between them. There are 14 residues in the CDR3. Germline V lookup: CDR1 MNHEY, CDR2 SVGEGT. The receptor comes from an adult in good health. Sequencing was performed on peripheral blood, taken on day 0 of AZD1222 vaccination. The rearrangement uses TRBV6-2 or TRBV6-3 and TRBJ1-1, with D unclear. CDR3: CASSYPQWNTEAFF. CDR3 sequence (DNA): TGTGCCAGCAGTTACCCTCAATGGAACACTGAAGCTTTCTTT.